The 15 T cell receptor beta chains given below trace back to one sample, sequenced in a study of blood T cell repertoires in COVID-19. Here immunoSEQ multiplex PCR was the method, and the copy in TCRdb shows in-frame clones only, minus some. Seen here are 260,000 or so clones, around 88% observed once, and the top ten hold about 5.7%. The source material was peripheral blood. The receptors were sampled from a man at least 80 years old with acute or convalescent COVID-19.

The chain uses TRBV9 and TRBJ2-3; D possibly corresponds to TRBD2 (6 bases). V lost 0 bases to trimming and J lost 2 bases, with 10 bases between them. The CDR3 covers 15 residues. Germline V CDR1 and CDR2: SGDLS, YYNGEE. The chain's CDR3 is CASSVVGGDTDTQYF. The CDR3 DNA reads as TGTGCCAGCAGCGTAGTGGGCGGGGACACAGATACGCAGTATTTT.

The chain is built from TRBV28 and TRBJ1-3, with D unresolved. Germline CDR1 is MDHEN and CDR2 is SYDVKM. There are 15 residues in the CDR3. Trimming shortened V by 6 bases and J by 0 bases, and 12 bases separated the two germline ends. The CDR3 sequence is CASSPSRVSGNTIYF. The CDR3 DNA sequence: TGTGCCAGCAGCCCCTCGAGGGTCTCTGGAAACACCATATATTTT.

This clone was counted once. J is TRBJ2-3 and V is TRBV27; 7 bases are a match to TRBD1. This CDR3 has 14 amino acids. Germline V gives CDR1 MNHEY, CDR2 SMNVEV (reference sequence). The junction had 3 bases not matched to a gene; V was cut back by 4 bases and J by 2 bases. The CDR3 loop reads CASSYRGNTDTQYF. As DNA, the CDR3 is TGTGCCAGCAGTTACAGGGGAAACACAGATACGCAGTATTTT.

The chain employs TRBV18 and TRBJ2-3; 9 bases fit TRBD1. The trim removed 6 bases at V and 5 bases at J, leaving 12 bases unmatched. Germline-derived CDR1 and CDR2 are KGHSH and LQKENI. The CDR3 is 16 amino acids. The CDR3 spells CASSSRPGQGLDTQYF. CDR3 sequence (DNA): TGTGCCAGCTCGTCCAGGCCGGGACAGGGTCTAGATACGCAGTATTTT. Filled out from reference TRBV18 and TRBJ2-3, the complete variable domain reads NAGVMQNPRHLVRRRGQEARLRCSPMKGHSHVYWYRQLPEEGLKFMVYLQKENIIDESGMPKERFSAEFPKEGPSILRIQQVVRGDSAAYFCASSSRPGQGLDTQYFGPGTRLTVL.

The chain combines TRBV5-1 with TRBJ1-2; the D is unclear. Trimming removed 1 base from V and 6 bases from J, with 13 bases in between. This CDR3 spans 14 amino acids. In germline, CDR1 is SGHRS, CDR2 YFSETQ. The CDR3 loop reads CASSLSEGRDGYTF. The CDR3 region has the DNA TGCGCCAGCAGCTTGAGTGAGGGTAGGGATGGCTACACCTTC. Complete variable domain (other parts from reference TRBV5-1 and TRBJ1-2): KAGVTQTPRYLIKTRGQQVTLSCSPISGHRSVSWYQQTPGQGLQFLFEYFSETQRNKGNFPGRFSGRQFSNSRSEMNVSTLELGDSALYLCASSLSEGRDGYTFGSGTRLTVV.

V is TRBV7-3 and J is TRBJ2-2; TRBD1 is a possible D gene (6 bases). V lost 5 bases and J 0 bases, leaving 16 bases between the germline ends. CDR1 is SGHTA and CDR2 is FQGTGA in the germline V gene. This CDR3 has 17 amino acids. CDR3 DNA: TGTGCCAGCAGCCCTAAGGCCCAGGGGACGAACACCGGGGAGCTGTTTTTT. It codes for CASSPKAQGTNTGELFF.

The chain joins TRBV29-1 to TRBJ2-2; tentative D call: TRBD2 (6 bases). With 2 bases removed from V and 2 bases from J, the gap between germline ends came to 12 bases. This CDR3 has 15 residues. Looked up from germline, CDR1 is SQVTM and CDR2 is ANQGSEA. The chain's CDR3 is CSVELGGVNTGELFF. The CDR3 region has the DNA TGCAGCGTTGAACTAGGAGGGGTTAACACCGGGGAGCTGTTTTTT.

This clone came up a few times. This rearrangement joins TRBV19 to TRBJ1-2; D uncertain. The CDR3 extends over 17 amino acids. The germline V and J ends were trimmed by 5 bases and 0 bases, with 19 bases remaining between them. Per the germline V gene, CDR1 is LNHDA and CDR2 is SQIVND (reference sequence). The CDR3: CASSAGLVWRTNYGYTF. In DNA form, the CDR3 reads TGTGCCAGTAGTGCGGGCCTGGTTTGGCGGACTAACTATGGCTACACCTTC.

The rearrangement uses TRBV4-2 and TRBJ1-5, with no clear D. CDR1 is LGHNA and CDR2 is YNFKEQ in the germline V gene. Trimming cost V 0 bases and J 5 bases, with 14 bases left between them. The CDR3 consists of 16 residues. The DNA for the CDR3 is TGTGCCAGCAGCCAAGACCTGGGTTTGAGGGATCAGCCCCAGCATTTT. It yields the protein CASSQDLGLRDQPQHF.

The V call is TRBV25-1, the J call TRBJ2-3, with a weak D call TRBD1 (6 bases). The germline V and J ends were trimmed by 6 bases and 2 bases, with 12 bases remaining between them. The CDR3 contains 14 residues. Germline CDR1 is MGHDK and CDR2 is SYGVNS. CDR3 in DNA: TGTGCCAGCAGAGCCACAGGGCCCACAGATACGCAGTATTTT. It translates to CASRATGPTDTQYF.

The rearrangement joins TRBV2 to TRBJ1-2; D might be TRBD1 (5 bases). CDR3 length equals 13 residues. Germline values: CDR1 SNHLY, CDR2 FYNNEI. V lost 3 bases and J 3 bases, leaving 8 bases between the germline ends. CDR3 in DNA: TGTGCCAGCAGTGAGGACAACTACTATGGCTACACCTTC. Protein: CASSEDNYYGYTF.

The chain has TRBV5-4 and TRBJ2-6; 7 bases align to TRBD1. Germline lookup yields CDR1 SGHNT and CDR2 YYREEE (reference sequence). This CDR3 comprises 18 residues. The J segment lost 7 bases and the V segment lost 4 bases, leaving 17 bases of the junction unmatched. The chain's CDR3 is CASSPPNRGNVGANVLTF. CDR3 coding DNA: TGTGCCAGCAGCCCACCTAACAGGGGCAACGTTGGCGCCAACGTCCTGACTTTC.

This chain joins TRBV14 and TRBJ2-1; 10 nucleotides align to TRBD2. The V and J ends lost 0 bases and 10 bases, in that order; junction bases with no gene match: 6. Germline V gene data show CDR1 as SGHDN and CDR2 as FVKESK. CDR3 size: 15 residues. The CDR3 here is CASSQDLAGVREQFF. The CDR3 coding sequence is TGTGCCAGCAGCCAAGACCTAGCGGGGGTTCGGGAGCAGTTCTTC.

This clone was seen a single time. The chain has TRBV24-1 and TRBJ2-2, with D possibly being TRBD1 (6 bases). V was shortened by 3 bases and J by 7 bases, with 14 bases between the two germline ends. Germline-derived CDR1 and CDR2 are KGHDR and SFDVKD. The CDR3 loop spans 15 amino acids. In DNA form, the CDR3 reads TGTGCCACCAGTGATCCCGGGACAAAGGGCGGGGAGCTGTTTTTT. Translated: CATSDPGTKGGELFF.

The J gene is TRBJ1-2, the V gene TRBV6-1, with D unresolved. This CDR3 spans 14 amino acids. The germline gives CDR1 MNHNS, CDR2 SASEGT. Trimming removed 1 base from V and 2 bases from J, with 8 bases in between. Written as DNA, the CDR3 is TGTGCCAGCAGTGAAGGTGGGGAGAACTATGGCTACACCTTC. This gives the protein CASSEGGENYGYTF.